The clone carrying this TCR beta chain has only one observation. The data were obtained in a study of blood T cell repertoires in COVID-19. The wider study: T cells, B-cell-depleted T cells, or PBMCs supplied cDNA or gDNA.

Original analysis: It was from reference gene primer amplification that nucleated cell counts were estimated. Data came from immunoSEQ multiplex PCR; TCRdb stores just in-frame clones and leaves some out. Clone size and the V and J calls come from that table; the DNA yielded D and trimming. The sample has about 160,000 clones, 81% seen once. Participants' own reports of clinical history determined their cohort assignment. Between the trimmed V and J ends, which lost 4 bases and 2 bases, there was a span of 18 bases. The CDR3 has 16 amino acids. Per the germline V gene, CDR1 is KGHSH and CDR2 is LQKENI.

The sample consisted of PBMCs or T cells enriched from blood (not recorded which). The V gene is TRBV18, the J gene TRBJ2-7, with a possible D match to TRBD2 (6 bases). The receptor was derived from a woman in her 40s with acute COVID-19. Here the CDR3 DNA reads TGTGCCAGCTCACAACTTCCCGGGACTGGGACCTACGAGCAGTACTTC. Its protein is CASSQLPGTGTYEQYF.